Listed below are T cell receptor beta chains from one sample, sequenced in a study of blood T cell repertoires in COVID-19. TCRdb's table, derived via immunoSEQ multiplex PCR, lists solely in-frame clones and lacks some. The profile shows some 160,000 clones, approximately 87% of them singletons. Sequencing input: PBMCs or T cells enriched from blood (not recorded which). These receptors were obtained from a woman between 45 and 60 years old who had recovered from COVID-19. Each CDR3 is given with its conserved first and last residue. Fields, in order: D gene, clone size, J gene, V gene, CDR3 DNA, CDR3 protein. D genes are given only for firm matches. Clone sizes are given selectively: once, few, many, or a class where the clone is expanded.

D gene: NA
clone size: NA
J gene: TRBJ1-2
V gene: TRBV10-3
CDR3 DNA: TGTGCCATCAGTGAGGGGCCCTATGGCTACACCTTC
CDR3 protein: CAISEGPYGYTF

D gene: NA
clone size: NA
J gene: TRBJ1-2
V gene: TRBV27
CDR3 DNA: TGTGCCAGCAGTTTCGCGCAGGCCGAGAGCTACACCTTC
CDR3 protein: CASSFAQAESYTF

D gene: TRBD1
clone size: NA
J gene: TRBJ2-7
V gene: TRBV18
CDR3 DNA: TGTGCCAGCTCACTGGGACAGGGGCCGTCCTACGAGCAGTACTTC
CDR3 protein: CASSLGQGPSYEQYF

D gene: TRBD2
clone size: NA
J gene: TRBJ2-1
V gene: TRBV6-4
CDR3 DNA: TGTGCCAGCAGTGACTCTGGCGGGGGAGACTACAATGAGCAGTTCTTC
CDR3 protein: CASSDSGGGDYNEQFF

D gene: TRBD1
clone size: once
J gene: TRBJ2-7
V gene: TRBV30
CDR3 DNA: TGTGCCTGGAAATCTGGGACAGGGGTTACCGAGCAGTACTTC
CDR3 protein: CAWKSGTGVTEQYF

D gene: TRBD1
clone size: NA
J gene: TRBJ2-5
V gene: TRBV5-1
CDR3 DNA: TGCGCCAGCAGCTTCGGACAGGGGGAGACCCAGTACTTC
CDR3 protein: CASSFGQGETQYF

D gene: TRBD1
clone size: NA
J gene: TRBJ2-7
V gene: TRBV7-2
CDR3 DNA: TGTGCCAGCAGCTATGGGACAGTTCCCTCCTACGAGCAGTACTTC
CDR3 protein: CASSYGTVPSYEQYF

D gene: TRBD1
clone size: NA
J gene: TRBJ2-1
V gene: TRBV5-1
CDR3 DNA: TGCGCCAGCAGCCCCGGGACAGGGGGCAATGAGCAGTTCTTC
CDR3 protein: CASSPGTGGNEQFF

D gene: TRBD2
clone size: NA
J gene: TRBJ2-2
V gene: TRBV3-1/TRBV3-2
CDR3 DNA: TGTGCCAGCAGTCTACAAAGCGGGGGGTATGGCGGGGAGCTGTTTTTT
CDR3 protein: CASSLQSGGYGGELFF

D gene: NA
clone size: few
J gene: TRBJ1-1
V gene: TRBV18
CDR3 DNA: TGTGCCAGCTCACCATCACAGAACACTGAAGCTTTCTTT
CDR3 protein: CASSPSQNTEAFF

D gene: TRBD1
clone size: NA
J gene: TRBJ2-2
V gene: TRBV4-2
CDR3 DNA: TGTGCCAGCAGCCAAGGGGACAGTGGTAGCACCGGGGAGCTGTTTTTT
CDR3 protein: CASSQGDSGSTGELFF

D gene: TRBD1
clone size: NA
J gene: TRBJ2-5
V gene: TRBV29-1
CDR3 DNA: TGCAGCGTACAAACATTACAGGGACAGGGGATACCCCAGTACTTC
CDR3 protein: CSVQTLQGQGIPQYF

D gene: TRBD2
clone size: once
J gene: TRBJ2-2
V gene: TRBV6-2/TRBV6-3
CDR3 DNA: TGTGCCAGCAGTTACTCAGGCCTAGCGGGGCTCACCGGGGAGCTGTTTTTT
CDR3 protein: CASSYSGLAGLTGELFF

D gene: NA
clone size: NA
J gene: TRBJ1-6
V gene: TRBV7-9
CDR3 DNA: TGTGCCAGCGACTCGGGGGGGGAGCACTCACCCCTCCACTTT
CDR3 protein: CASDSGGEHSPLHF

D gene: NA
clone size: NA
J gene: TRBJ1-3
V gene: TRBV4-3
CDR3 DNA: TGCGCCAGCAGCCGAGCGGGTTCTGGAAACACCATATATTTT
CDR3 protein: CASSRAGSGNTIYF

D gene: TRBD2
clone size: NA
J gene: TRBJ2-3
V gene: TRBV19
CDR3 DNA: TGTGCCAGTAGTGGTCGGCGGGGGGGCCACACAGATACGCAGTATTTT
CDR3 protein: CASSGRRGGHTDTQYF

D gene: NA
clone size: NA
J gene: TRBJ1-6
V gene: TRBV7-3
CDR3 DNA: TGTGCCAGCAGCTTAACCCCTGTGGGGCGGCTTAATTCACCCCTCCACTTT
CDR3 protein: CASSLTPVGRLNSPLHF

D gene: NA
clone size: NA
J gene: TRBJ1-2
V gene: TRBV11-2
CDR3 DNA: TGTGCCAGCAGCGAACGGAACTATGGCTACACCTTC
CDR3 protein: CASSERNYGYTF

D gene: TRBD1
clone size: NA
J gene: TRBJ1-6
V gene: TRBV20-1
CDR3 DNA: TGCAGTGCTAGTTTACCGGGACAGAGCTATAATTCACCCCTCCACTTT
CDR3 protein: CSASLPGQSYNSPLHF

D gene: TRBD1
clone size: NA
J gene: TRBJ1-1
V gene: TRBV19
CDR3 DNA: TGTGCCAGTAGTCGGCTCGACAGGGATGGTGAAGCTTTCTTT
CDR3 protein: CASSRLDRDGEAFF

D gene: NA
clone size: NA
J gene: TRBJ2-2
V gene: TRBV11-3
CDR3 DNA: TGTGCCAGCAGCTTAGGACAGACGAACACCGGGGAGCTGTTTTTT
CDR3 protein: CASSLGQTNTGELFF

D gene: TRBD2
clone size: NA
J gene: TRBJ2-7
V gene: TRBV19
CDR3 DNA: TGTGCCAGTAGCACGAGGGGAGGGAAAACTCCCTACGAGCAGTACTTC
CDR3 protein: CASSTRGGKTPYEQYF

D gene: TRBD1
clone size: NA
J gene: TRBJ1-5
V gene: TRBV29-1
CDR3 DNA: TGCAGCGTTCGGGACAGGGGGCAAGGACAGCCCCAGCATTTT
CDR3 protein: CSVRDRGQGQPQHF

D gene: TRBD2
clone size: NA
J gene: TRBJ2-7
V gene: TRBV3-1/TRBV3-2
CDR3 DNA: TGTGCCAGCAGCACCGCGGGGGGCGAGCAGTACTTC
CDR3 protein: CASSTAGGEQYF

D gene: TRBD1
clone size: NA
J gene: TRBJ1-3
V gene: TRBV6-2/TRBV6-3
CDR3 DNA: TGTGCCAGCAGTTGGGACAGGGATCCTGGAAACACCATATATTTT
CDR3 protein: CASSWDRDPGNTIYF

D gene: TRBD1
clone size: once
J gene: TRBJ1-1
V gene: TRBV6-5
CDR3 DNA: TGTGCCAGCAGTACGGACAGGGGCACTGAAGCTTTCTTT
CDR3 protein: CASSTDRGTEAFF

D gene: TRBD2
clone size: once
J gene: TRBJ2-5
V gene: TRBV7-8
CDR3 DNA: TGTGCCAGCAGCAGCCTGGGAGGGCTATCCCAAGAGACCCAGTACTTC
CDR3 protein: CASSSLGGLSQETQYF

D gene: TRBD1
clone size: NA
J gene: TRBJ1-2
V gene: TRBV7-6
CDR3 DNA: TGTGCCAGCAGCCCGATAGACAGGGATGGCTACACCTTC
CDR3 protein: CASSPIDRDGYTF

D gene: TRBD2
clone size: NA
J gene: TRBJ2-1
V gene: TRBV7-2
CDR3 DNA: TGTGCCAGCAGCTTAGCTAGGCTAGCGGGGGCCCCTGGTTACAATGAGCAGTTCTTC
CDR3 protein: CASSLARLAGAPGYNEQFF

D gene: NA
clone size: NA
J gene: TRBJ1-1
V gene: TRBV6-5
CDR3 DNA: TGTGCCAGCAGGGGGGAATTCGGGAGGATATCTGAAGCTTTCTTT
CDR3 protein: CASRGEFGRISEAFF

D gene: NA
clone size: NA
J gene: TRBJ1-4
V gene: TRBV18
CDR3 DNA: TGTGCCAGCTCACCCGACAGCCCCGCTAATGAAAAACTGTTTTTT
CDR3 protein: CASSPDSPANEKLFF

D gene: NA
clone size: NA
J gene: TRBJ2-3
V gene: TRBV9
CDR3 DNA: TGTGCCAGCAGCGCCTCGGTCGCCACAGATACGCAGTATTTT
CDR3 protein: CASSASVATDTQYF

D gene: NA
clone size: NA
J gene: TRBJ2-2
V gene: TRBV12-5
CDR3 DNA: TGTGCTAGTGGTTCAATCAGTGACACCGGGGAGCTGTTTTTT
CDR3 protein: CASGSISDTGELFF

D gene: NA
clone size: NA
J gene: TRBJ1-2
V gene: TRBV18
CDR3 DNA: TGTGCCAGCTCACCAGCGGAAAAGGGGACATCCTTCGGCTACACCTTC
CDR3 protein: CASSPAEKGTSFGYTF